Below are 10 T cell receptor beta chains sequenced from a single sample in a study of T cell clonality in common variable immunodeficiency. These TCRs are of unknown antigen specificity. Measured with immunoSEQ multiplex PCR; TCRdb has only the in-frame clones, and not every one. This table holds 25,000 to 35,000 clones with no singletons; the top ten claim less than 3.5%. Notes on the study in general: Fewer deletions and N-nucleotide insertions were reportedly seen in common variable immunodeficiency TCR beta sequences.

The sequencing input was peripheral blood mononuclear cells. These receptors were taken from a human donor with common variable immunodeficiency.

This clone has ten or more counts. The sequenced fragment ends 3 residues before the CDR3 boundary, so the rest is inferred from the germline J gene. V gene TRBV20-1 combines with J gene TRBJ1-1; D is uncertain. V dropped 0 bases and J dropped 5 bases, with 10 bases sitting between them. The CDR3 is made up of 13 amino acids. Germline CDR1 reads DFQATT; CDR2 reads SNEGSKA (reference sequence). The CDR3 is CSARDRVATEAFF. CDR3 bases read: TGCAGTGCTAGAGATAGGGTAGCGACTGAA.

Remarks on this clone: The read stops 3 residues short of the end of the CDR3; the missing end is completed from the germline J gene. This chain uses TRBV30 with TRBJ2-2, with D hard to call. Germline CDR1 is GTSNPN and CDR2 is SVGIG (reference sequence). This CDR3 contains 12 residues. Between the trimmed V and J ends, which lost 3 bases and 6 bases, there was a span of 8 bases. The CDR3 DNA, read in part, is TGTGCCTGGAGCCCCGGGTCCGGGGAG. Translation gives CAWSPGSGE. The full-length CDR3 reads as CAWSPGSGELFF.

This clone was counted at least ten times. The missing CDR3 end, 3 residues past where the read stops, is filled in from the germline J gene. The V and J genes are TRBV5-1 and TRBJ2-5; 11 positions agree with TRBD2. V dropped 2 bases and J dropped 0; count of bases not matched to a gene: 15. Germline-derived CDR1 and CDR2 are SGHRS and YFSETQ. The CDR3 runs 20 residues. The CDR3 DNA, read in part, is TGCGCCAGCAGCTTTATCGCCGGGACTAGCGGAGCCGGGGACCAAGAGACC. Protein: CASSFIAGTSGAGDQET. The CDR3 in its entirety is CASSFIAGTSGAGDQETQYF.

This clone was observed a handful of times. The read ends 3 residues before the CDR3 terminus; that terminus is restored from the germline J gene. The rearrangement uses TRBV2 and TRBJ1-1, with D possibly being TRBD1 (5 bases). The germline CDR1 and CDR2 sequences are SNHLY and FYNNEI. With 1 base removed from V and 5 bases from J, the gap between germline ends came to 14 bases. The CDR3 consists of 15 residues. The CDR3 protein is CASSEGGAGMTEAFF. Partial CDR3 DNA: TGTGCCAGCAGTGAAGGAGGGGCAGGGATGACTGAA.

This clone was detected many times. The read stops 3 residues short of the end of the CDR3; the missing end is completed from the germline J gene. The chain combines TRBV18 with TRBJ1-6; a weak D match, TRBD1 (5 bases). V was clipped by 1 base and J by 7 bases, with 11 bases between them. Germline V gene sequence: CDR1 KGHSH, CDR2 LQKENI. The CDR3 has 15 amino acids. The CDR3 sequence is CASSPREKGNSPLHF. The sequenced CDR3 bases are TGTGCCAGCTCACCACGGGAGAAGGGGAATTCACCC.

This clone appeared a few times. The read ends 3 residues early relative to the CDR3; the germline J gene fills the gap. The gene calls are TRBV19 and TRBJ2-5; TRBD1 matches 12 bases. Losses at the gene ends were 9 bases for V and 5 bases for J; bases not matched to a gene: 4. Germline assignment: CDR1 LNHDA and CDR2 SQIVND (reference sequence). There are 13 residues in the CDR3. CDR3: CASRDRGRETQYF. CDR3 bases read: TGTGCCAGCCGGGACAGGGGGCGGGAGACC.

On this clone itself: The read falls 3 residues short of the CDR3 end, and the missing part is taken from the germline J gene. V is TRBV19 and J is TRBJ1-5; 7 bases line up with TRBD1. V shed 6 bases and J 6 bases; nucleotides not matched to a gene: 14. CDR3 length equals 16 residues. CDR1 and CDR2 (germline): LNHDA, SQIVND (reference sequence). CDR3 protein: CASSWIDRERSQPQHF. CDR3 DNA (partial): TGTGCCAGTAGCTGGATCGACAGGGAGAGAAGTCAGCCC.

Of note for this clone: The CDR3 end lies 3 residues beyond the end of the read and is filled in from the germline J gene. The gene calls are TRBV6-1 and TRBJ1-1, with 7 bases fitting TRBD1. The CDR3 consists of 14 residues. Germline V gene sequence: CDR1 MNHNS, CDR2 SASEGT. Trimming took 4 bases from V and 4 from J; bases not matched to a gene: 6. The CDR3 bases that were read are TGTGCCAGCAGTGTTGACAGGGCCCTCACTGAA. As protein: CASSVDRALTE. The CDR3 in full is CASSVDRALTEAFF.

On this clone: The CDR3 extends 3 residues past the end of the read, so its final part is completed from the germline J gene. The genes are TRBV2 and TRBJ2-1; D might be TRBD2 (6 bases). The CDR3 loop spans 14 amino acids. Trimming took 3 bases from V and 5 from J, leaving 11 bases between them. Germline CDR1 and CDR2: SNHLY and FYNNEI. The CDR3 loop reads CASSEGGADNEQFF. Partial CDR3 DNA: TGTGCCAGCAGTGAGGGGGGAGCGGACAATGAG. Together with reference TRBV2 and TRBJ2-1, the CDR3 gives the full variable domain: EPEVTQTPSHQVTQMGQEVILRCVPISNHLYFYWYRQILGQKVEFLVSFYNNEISEKSEIFDDQFSVERPDGSNFTLKIRSTKLEDSAMYFCASSEGGADNEQFFGPGTRLTVL.

This clone was counted many times. The read ends 3 residues before the CDR3 terminus; that terminus is restored from the germline J gene. This chain uses TRBV7-8 with TRBJ1-4; D is perhaps TRBD1 (5 bases). Trimming shortened V by 5 bases and J by 7 bases, and 17 bases separated the two germline ends. Germline V lookup: CDR1 SGHVS, CDR2 FQNEAQ. CDR3 length: 15 residues. The sequenced CDR3 bases are TGTGCCAGCAGCGCTGGGGCTGTTGGGAGTGAAAAA. Translated, it gives CASSAGAVGSEK. The full CDR3 reads CASSAGAVGSEKLFF.